The source of this T cell receptor (delta chain) is a study of gamma-delta T cells after stem cell transplantation. This CDR3 spans 19 amino acids. CDR1 and CDR2 (germline): NSMFDY, ISSIKDK. With V trimmed by 3 bases and J by 1 base, 21 bases remained unmatched. TCRdb re-called the RT-PCR reads via CATT. Of a few thousand delta-chain clones listed, about a fifth are singletons. This clone is labeled medium-sized (0.01 to 0.1%). The origin of this receptor is a human donor. It is not recorded whose cells these are; they may come from a transplant donor. The V and J genes are TRAV29/DV5 and TRDJ1, with TRDD3 matching 7 bases. The sample taken for sequencing was gamma-delta T cells. The CDR3 DNA sequence: TGTGCAGCAATCTCATCCCCGGGGGATGGAGGAGGCGTCACCGATAAACTCATCTTT. This sequence encodes CAAISSPGDGGGVTDKLIF. The variable domain in full, completed from reference TRAV29/DV5 and TRDJ1, reads DQQVKQNSPSLSVQEGRISILNCDYTNSMFDYFLWYKKYPAEGPTFLISISSIKDKNEDGRFTVFLNKSAKHLSLHIVPSQPGDSAVYFCAAISSPGDGGGVTDKLIFGKGTRVTVEP.